What follows are 2 T cell receptor beta chains derived from one specimen sequenced in a study of blood T cell repertoires in COVID-19. TCRdb's table, derived via immunoSEQ multiplex PCR, lists solely in-frame clones and lacks some. This sample has about 58,000 clones, with approximately 77% found just once. The material sequenced was peripheral blood. All receptors come from a human donor in a cohort sampled during active COVID-19.

This clone was seen once. The rearrangement uses TRBV7-2 and TRBJ1-3; D possibly corresponds to TRBD1 (6 bases). The germline V and J ends were trimmed by 7 bases and 0 bases, with 10 bases remaining between them. There are 14 residues in the CDR3. Germline values: CDR1 SGHTA, CDR2 FQGNSA. The CDR3 region is CASTLGGSGNTIYF. The CDR3 DNA follows: TGTGCCAGCACTCTAGGGGGCTCTGGAAACACCATATATTTT.

The V call is TRBV6-2 or TRBV6-3, the J call TRBJ2-3; possibly TRBD2 for D (7 bases). This CDR3 contains 15 residues. Trimming shortened V by 2 bases and J by 4 bases, and 13 bases separated the two germline ends. Germline-derived CDR1 and CDR2 are MNHEY and SVGEGT. The CDR3 loop is CASSYGGALADTQYF. In nucleotides, the CDR3 is TGTGCCAGCAGTTACGGGGGGGCCTTGGCAGATACGCAGTATTTT.